A single sample gave rise to the 4 T cell receptor beta chains below, sequenced in a study of tumor-infiltrating lymphocytes in oesophageal squamous cell carcinoma. In TCRdb, the PCR reads were re-called with MiXCR into one record per CDR3 protein. The sample carries 20,000 to 25,000 distinct CDR3 sequences, 36% recorded once. Sequencing was done on a sample of esophageal tumor tissue. Receptor source: a male donor with esophageal squamous cell carcinoma.

CDR3 sequence: CASSLQGGGETQYF. CDR3 DNA: TGTGCCAGCAGCTTACAGGGGGGTGGAGAGACCCAGTACTTC. The rearrangement joins TRBV7-8 to TRBJ2-3; possible D gene TRBD1, 7 bases. The better agreement between TRBJ2-5 and the DNA end casts doubt on the J call. This CDR3 comprises 14 residues. Per the germline V gene, CDR1 is SGHVS and CDR2 is FQNEAQ.

This clonotype came up many times. The rearrangement joins TRBV2 to TRBJ2-7, with 10 bases fitting TRBD2. V dropped 4 bases and J dropped 4; count of bases not matched to a gene: 10. Germline CDR1 is SNHLY and CDR2 is FYNNEI. The CDR3 covers 16 residues. The CDR3 sequence: CASSVSSASGSYEQYF. CDR3 sequence (DNA): TGTGCCAGCAGTGTGTCCTCCGCTAGCGGGAGTTACGAGCAGTACTTC.

This clonotype was found many times. This chain connects TRBV28 to TRBJ1-1; D unclear. The germline gives CDR1 MDHEN, CDR2 SYDVKM. Trimming stripped 8 bases from V and 1 base from J, with 11 bases between. The CDR3 extends over 13 amino acids. CDR3 in DNA: TGTGCCAGCCGTCCTTCGGAGAACACTGAAGCTTTCTTT. The encoded protein is CASRPSENTEAFF.

This clonotype counts as medium-sized (0.01 to 0.1%). This chain joins TRBV12-3 or TRBV12-4 and TRBJ2-6, with D possibly matching TRBD1 (6 bases). CDR3 size: 15 residues. The V end was cut by 9 bases, the J end by 4 bases, with 16 bases between. CDR3 DNA sequence: TGTGCCAGTACCCGCGCAGGGGACGGGGCCAACGTCCTGACTTTC. Its protein is CASTRAGDGANVLTF.